This entry features one T cell receptor beta chain sequence. This sample is part of a study of cytomegalovirus exposure and HLA in healthy donors. Researchers ran the PCR with 60 Vbeta and 13 Jbeta primers. Assay used: immunoSEQ multiplex PCR; TCRdb lists only in-frame clones, some missing. This sample has some 130,000 clones, with 77% found just once. The length of the CDR3 is 15 residues. Germline V CDR1 and CDR2: SGHTA, FQGTGA. J was trimmed by 4 bases and V by 0 bases; bases with no gene match: 1. The clonotype was recovered from a male donor in good health and CMV-seronegative. The chain couples TRBV7-3 to TRBJ2-1; 9 nucleotides agree with TRBD2. Sequenced input: PBMCs. CDR3 amino acids: CASSLTSGGYNEQFF. The CDR3 region has the DNA TGTGCCAGCAGCTTAACCAGCGGGGGGTACAATGAGCAGTTCTTC.